The sequence of this T cell receptor beta chain was determined in a study of shared clonotypes between healthy human individuals. Participating donors were healthy, HIV-negative adults free of recent acute infections or vaccinations. Nashville, Tennessee was home to all donors, each a Caucasian adult. In replicate PCRs of unsorted PBMC, about 300 ng DNA, 25,000 to 35,000 T cell genomes, was used. It was on ten immunoSEQ deep assay plates that unsorted PBMC DNA was sequenced. Produced via immunoSEQ multiplex PCR; TCRdb's table is partial and in-frame only. The sample has approximately 500,000 clones, 78% seen once. The sample comprised PBMCs. The sequence came from a middle-aged woman in good health. Some clones in this sample may be carry-over from other donors' samples.

Here the CDR3 reads CASRKDRDRYEQYF. As DNA, the CDR3 is TGTGCCAGCAGAAAGGACAGGGATAGATACGAGCAGTACTTC. This chain joins TRBV6-5 and TRBJ2-7, with 8 bases identical to TRBD1. The CDR3 sequence is 14 residues long. Germline assignment: CDR1 MNHEY and CDR2 SVGAGI. V was pared by 6 bases and J by 4 bases, with 8 bases of the junction left unmatched.